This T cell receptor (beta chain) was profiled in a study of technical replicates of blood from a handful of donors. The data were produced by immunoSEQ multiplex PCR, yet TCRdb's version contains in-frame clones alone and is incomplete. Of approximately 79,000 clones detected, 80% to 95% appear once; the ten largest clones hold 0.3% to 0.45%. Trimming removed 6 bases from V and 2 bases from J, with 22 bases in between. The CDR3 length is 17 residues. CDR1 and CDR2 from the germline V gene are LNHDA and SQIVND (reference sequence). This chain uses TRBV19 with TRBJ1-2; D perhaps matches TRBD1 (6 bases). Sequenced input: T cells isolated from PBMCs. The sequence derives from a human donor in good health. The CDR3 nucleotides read TGTGCCAGTAGCCCGCCCCCGTGGACAGAAAGGAACTATGGCTACACCTTC. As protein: CASSPPPWTERNYGYTF.